This T cell receptor (beta chain) was obtained from a study of CD8 T cells in Susac syndrome (dated 2019 in TCRdb). Concerning the study at large: Repertoire sequencing was used to test whether CD8+ T cell activation and differentiation in Susac syndrome was antigen driven. Study-wide findings and limitations: The study acknowledged that relatively few individuals were included in the TCR sequencing and HLA analysis.

Peripheral blood CD8+ and CD4+ T cells from healthy donors, Susac syndrome patients and multiple sclerosis patients were profiled by high-throughput TCR beta sequencing. Treatment-naive patients with stable or active relapsing-remitting disease fulfilling revised McDonald criteria were used as multiple sclerosis controls. Bulk CD8+ and CD4+ T cells were purified magnetically by negative isolation, whereas CD8+ TEMRA cells were enriched by FACS. Blood was collected in EDTA tubes and processed within 24 hours, with PBMCs isolated through density gradient centrifugation. PBMCs destined for TCR sequencing were cryopreserved in liquid nitrogen and later thawed in a 37 °C water bath. A purity of at least 90% was achieved for sorted or isolated CD4+, CD8+ and CD8+ TEMRA cells. There are 13 amino acids in the CDR3, from cysteine to phenylalanine inclusive. Of all the DNA, just the CDR3 is kept, 39 bases in frame from base 1. V loses 10 bases, J loses 4 bases, and the germline ends lie 16 bases apart. The germline V gene specifies SNHLY as CDR1 and FYNNEI as CDR2.

Regarding this clonotype: Its binding antigen is unknown. No qualities accompany the bases; no much larger clone lies one base away.

RNA was extracted with the RNeasy kit and roughly 0.5 to 1 ug was reverse transcribed using random hexamers. The immunoSEQ multiplex PCR assay, covering 54 Vbeta and 13 Jbeta segments, was used to amplify TCR beta CDR3 regions. To correct PCR amplification bias, a synthetic template baseline was used for both primer optimization and computational correction. In the original analysis: Reads were annotated to V, D and J genes according to IMGT and were analyzed with immunoSEQ Analyzer, with only productive sequences retained. Clonality was computed as one minus Shannon entropy normalized by log2 of the number of productive unique sequences. Public and private clones were assessed among the 100 most prevalent clones of each patient and control. A clone was defined as Susac-specific if it was absent from the healthy and MS cohorts, from 950 to 1,300 published viral clones and from other ImmuneACCESS disease sequences. TCRdb handled the public reads itself, with Q25 trimming in fastp and clone calling in MiXCR, and kept productive beta chains. Rows are combined by CDR3 protein, so each entry shows the most common genes and DNA. The V and J calls come from TCRdb's annotation, not from the publication. The table for this sample lists about 130,000 distinct CDR3 sequences; about 94% of them were counted only once. The top ten clonotypes cover less than 0.15% of the sample.

Recombination joined TRBV2 with TRBJ1-2, with a tentative D gene TRBD1 over 6 matching bases. The specimen sequenced was CD4+ T cells from PBMCs. The TCR originated in a human donor with multiple sclerosis. CDR3 region: CATKGEGGYGYTF. DNA sequence: TGTGCCACCAAGGGGGAGGGAGGCTATGGCTACACCTTC.